This T cell receptor beta chain came from a study of T-cell memory formation after mild COVID-19. The V and J ends lost 0 bases and 3 bases respectively, with 20 bases between them. This CDR3 is 18 amino acids long. Germline V gene sequence: CDR1 WSHSY, CDR2 SAAADI. Broader study findings: Clones that contracted from day 15 to 85 had balanced CD4/CD8; later expanders were CD4+ biased.

As concerns this clonotype: Its target is unknown.

After 5'RACE with constant-segment primers, TCR alpha and TCR beta cDNA libraries carrying sample barcodes and UMIs were obtained. Via MiXCR, TCRdb re-called the 5' RACE reads, giving one row per CDR3 protein. In the table there are about 440,000 distinct CDR3 sequences, 20% of which are singletons. The receptor's source is an adult woman who had mild COVID-19 (a few samples of this study predate the infection). Cell type and time point are not known. The genes are TRBV10-2 and TRBJ1-2; D gene uncertain. Sequenced input: PBMCs or a T cell subset sorted from them (not recorded which). The CDR3 DNA reads as TGCGCCAGCAGTGAGTCTCCACTCACGGGGAAGTACTACTATGGCTACACCTTC. Translation gives CASSESPLTGKYYYGYTF.